There are a few counts of the clone carrying this T cell receptor beta chain. Its antigen remains unknown. Making TCR cDNA involved 5'RACE template switching, which added UMIs and a universal primer site. In TCRdb, the 5' RACE reads were re-called with MiXCR into one record per CDR3 protein. Found here are 300,000 or so distinct CDR3 sequences, 3% to 4.5% of them singletons; the top ten hold less than 25%. This CDR3 is 14 amino acids long. The V end lost 3 bases, the J end lost 7 bases, and 10 bases lay between the germline ends. The source of the sample is a study of T cells after yellow fever vaccination. In the study overall: Those fractions that held only low numbers of cells were prepared using the SMART-Seq v4 Ultra Low Input RNA kit. Study-wide results and caveats: Post-booster repertoires contained most primary-vaccination clones again (around 97% CD4, about 90% CD8). Weaker overall was a secondary response that nonetheless peaked faster, on day 5 versus 15.

The TCR was taken from a man younger than 30 who received the YFV17D yellow fever vaccine. Sequenced material: PBMCs, taken 5 days after the yellow fever booster vaccination. The chain joins TRBV12-3 or TRBV12-4 to TRBJ1-6; no firm D call. The CDR3 reads CASSFSRINSPLHF. DNA of the CDR3: TGTGCCAGCAGTTTCTCCAGGATAAATTCACCCCTCCACTTT.